This T cell receptor (beta chain) was observed in a study of OX40 agonist ivuxolimab in advanced cancers. Looked up from germline, CDR1 is SGHDT and CDR2 is YYEEEE. Germline trimming cut 3 bases from V and 1 base from J; bases unmatched to any gene: 5. This CDR3 has 16 residues. The protocol was immunoSEQ multiplex PCR, while the TCRdb copy is restricted to in-frame clones and leaves out a portion. Among roughly 42,000 clones listed, around 88% were seen once. To note about this clone: What it binds is not known.

Study-wide results and caveats: Individuals who were partial responders at 0.1-3.0 mg/kg had clonal expansion that ranked among the lowest.

This clonotype was obtained from an adult with an advanced solid tumor such as melanoma, head and neck, liver or kidney cancer. The chain is built from TRBV5-6 and TRBJ2-1, with 9 nucleotides matching TRBD1. Specimen: CD4+ or CD8+ T cells sorted from blood, collected in a trial of the OX40 agonist ivuxolimab. Written as DNA, the CDR3 is TGTGCCAGCAGCTCCTGGACAGGGGTATCCTACAATGAGCAGTTCTTC. Translated, it gives CASSSWTGVSYNEQFF.